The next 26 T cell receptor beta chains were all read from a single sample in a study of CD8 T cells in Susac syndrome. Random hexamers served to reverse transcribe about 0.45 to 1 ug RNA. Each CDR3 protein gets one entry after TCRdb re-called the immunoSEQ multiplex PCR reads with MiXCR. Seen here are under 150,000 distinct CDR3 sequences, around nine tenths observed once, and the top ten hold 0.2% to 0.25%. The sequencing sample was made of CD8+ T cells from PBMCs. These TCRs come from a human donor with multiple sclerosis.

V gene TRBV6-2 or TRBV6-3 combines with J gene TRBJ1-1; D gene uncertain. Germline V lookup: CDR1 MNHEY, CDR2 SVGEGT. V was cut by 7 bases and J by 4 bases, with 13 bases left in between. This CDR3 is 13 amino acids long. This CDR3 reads CASTLGAFTEAFF. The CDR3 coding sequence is TGTGCCAGCACCCTGGGAGCGTTCACTGAAGCTTTCTTT.

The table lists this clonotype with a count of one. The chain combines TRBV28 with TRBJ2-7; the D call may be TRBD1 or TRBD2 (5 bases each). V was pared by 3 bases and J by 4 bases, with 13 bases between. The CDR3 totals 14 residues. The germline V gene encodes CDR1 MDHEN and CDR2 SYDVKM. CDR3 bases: TGTGCCAGCAGTTTGGGGGAAATGGTTTACGAGCAGTACTTC. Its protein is CASSLGEMVYEQYF.

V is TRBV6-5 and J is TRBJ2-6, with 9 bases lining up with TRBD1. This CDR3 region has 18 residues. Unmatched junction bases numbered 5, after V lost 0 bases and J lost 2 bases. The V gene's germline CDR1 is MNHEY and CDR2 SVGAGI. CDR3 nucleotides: TGTGCCAGCAGTTACTCGACAGGGGGGGTGGCTGGGGCCAACGTCCTGACTTTC. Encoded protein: CASSYSTGGVAGANVLTF.

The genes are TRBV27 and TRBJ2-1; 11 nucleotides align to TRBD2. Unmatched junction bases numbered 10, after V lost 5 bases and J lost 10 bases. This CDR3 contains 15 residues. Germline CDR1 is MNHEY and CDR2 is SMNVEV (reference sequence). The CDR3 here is CASSPGLAGLEEQFF. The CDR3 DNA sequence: TGTGCCAGCAGTCCTGGACTAGCGGGCCTAGAGGAGCAGTTCTTC.

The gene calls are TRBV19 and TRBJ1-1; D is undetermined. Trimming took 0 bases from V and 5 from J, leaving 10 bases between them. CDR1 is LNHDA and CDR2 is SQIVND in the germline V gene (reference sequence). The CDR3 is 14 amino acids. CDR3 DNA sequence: TGTGCCAGTAGTATAGAGGGTCCCAAAACTGAAGCTTTCTTT. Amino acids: CASSIEGPKTEAFF.

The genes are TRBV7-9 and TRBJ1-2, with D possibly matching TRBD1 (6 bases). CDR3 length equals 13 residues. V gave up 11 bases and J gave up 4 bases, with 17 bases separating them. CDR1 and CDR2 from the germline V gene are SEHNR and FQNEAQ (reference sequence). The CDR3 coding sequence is TGTGCCGGGCGAGGGGGGGGTGCCTATGGCTACACCTTC. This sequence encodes CAGRGGGAYGYTF.

In nucleotides, the CDR3 is TGTGCCAGCAGGCCGGGCGGTCGATACGAGCAGTACTTC. This codes for CASRPGGRYEQYF. The chain carries TRBV5-5 and TRBJ2-7; D not resolved. CDR1 and CDR2 from the germline V gene are SGHKS and YYEKEE (reference sequence). V lost 5 bases, J lost 4 bases, and 13 bases lay in between. CDR3 length: 13 residues.

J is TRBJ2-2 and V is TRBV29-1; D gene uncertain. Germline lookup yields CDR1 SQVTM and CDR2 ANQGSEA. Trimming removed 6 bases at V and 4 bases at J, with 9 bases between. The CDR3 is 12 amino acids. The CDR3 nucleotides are TGCAGCGTGGTCTTTGTCACCGGGGAGCTGTTTTTT. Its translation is CSVVFVTGELFF.

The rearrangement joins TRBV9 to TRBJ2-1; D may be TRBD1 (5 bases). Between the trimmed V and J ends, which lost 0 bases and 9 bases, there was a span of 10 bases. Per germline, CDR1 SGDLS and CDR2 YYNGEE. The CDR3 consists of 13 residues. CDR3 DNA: TGTGCCAGCAGCGTAGGGGGAAGGGGTGAGCAGTTCTTC. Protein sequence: CASSVGGRGEQFF.

The CDR3 protein is CASSQDASGTDTQYF. CDR3 DNA: TGTGCCAGCAGCCAAGACGCTAGCGGAACAGATACGCAGTATTTT. The chain combines TRBV4-2 with TRBJ2-3, with 7 bases that match TRBD2. The ends lost 0 bases at V and 3 bases at J; junction bases unmatched: 3. This CDR3 has 15 amino acids. The V gene's germline CDR1 is LGHNA and CDR2 YNFKEQ.

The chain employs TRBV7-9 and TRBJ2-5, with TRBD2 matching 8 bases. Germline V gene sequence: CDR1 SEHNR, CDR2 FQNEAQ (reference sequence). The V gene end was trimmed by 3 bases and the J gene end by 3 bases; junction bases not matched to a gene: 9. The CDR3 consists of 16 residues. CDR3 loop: CASSFLIGAGEETQYF. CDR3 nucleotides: TGTGCCAGCAGCTTTTTAATTGGAGCGGGAGAAGAGACCCAGTACTTC.

The CDR3, as DNA: TGTGCCAGTAGTATACAGGGGGCCCACCTAAACACAGATACGCAGTATTTT. Its translation is CASSIQGAHLNTDTQYF. The genes are TRBV19 and TRBJ2-3; 8 nucleotides line up with TRBD1. The CDR3 is made up of 17 amino acids. Germline lookup yields CDR1 LNHDA and CDR2 SQIVND (reference sequence). After removal of 2 bases from V and 2 bases from J, the junction contained 9 bases not matched to a gene.

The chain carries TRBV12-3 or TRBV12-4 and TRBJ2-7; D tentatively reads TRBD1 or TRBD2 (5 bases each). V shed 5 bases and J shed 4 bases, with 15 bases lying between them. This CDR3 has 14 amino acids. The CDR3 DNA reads TGTGCCAGCAGTAACCACATGAGGGGATACGAGCAGTACTTC. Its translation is CASSNHMRGYEQYF.

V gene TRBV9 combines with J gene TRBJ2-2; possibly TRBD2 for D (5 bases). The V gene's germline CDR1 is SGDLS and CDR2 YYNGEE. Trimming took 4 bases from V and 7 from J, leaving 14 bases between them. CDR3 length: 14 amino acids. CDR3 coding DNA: TGTGCCAGCAGCAAAACACTAGTGGGCGGGGAGCTGTTTTTT. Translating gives CASSKTLVGGELFF.

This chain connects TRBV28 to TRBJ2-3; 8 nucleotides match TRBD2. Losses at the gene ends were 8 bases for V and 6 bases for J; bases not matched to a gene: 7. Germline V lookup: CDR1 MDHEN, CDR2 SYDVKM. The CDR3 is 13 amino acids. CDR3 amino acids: CASQAGEWDTQYF. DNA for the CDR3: TGTGCCAGCCAAGCGGGAGAATGGGATACGCAGTATTTT.

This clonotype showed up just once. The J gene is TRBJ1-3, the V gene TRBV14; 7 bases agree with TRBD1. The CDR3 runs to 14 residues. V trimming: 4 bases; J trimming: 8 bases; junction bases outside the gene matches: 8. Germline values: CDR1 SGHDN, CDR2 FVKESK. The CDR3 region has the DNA TGTGCCAGCAGCCGCCCGGACAGGCCGTACACCATATATTTT. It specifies CASSRPDRPYTIYF.

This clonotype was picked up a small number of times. The CDR3 region is CASSSGPTPIYEQYF. The CDR3 DNA follows: TGTGCCAGCAGTTCTGGACCTACGCCTATCTACGAGCAGTACTTC. The chain employs TRBV27 and TRBJ2-7; D not resolved. CDR3 length equals 15 residues. Germline V gene lookup returns CDR1 MNHEY and CDR2 SMNVEV (reference sequence). V lost 4 bases and J 3 bases, leaving 16 bases between the germline ends.

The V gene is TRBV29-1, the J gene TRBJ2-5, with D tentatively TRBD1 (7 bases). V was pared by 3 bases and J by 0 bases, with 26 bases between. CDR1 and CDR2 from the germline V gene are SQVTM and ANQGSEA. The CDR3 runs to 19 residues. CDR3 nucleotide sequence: TGCAGCGTTGATTGGGGTTTTGTGGAGGGGGCGAACCACCAAGAGACCCAGTACTTC. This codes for CSVDWGFVEGANHQETQYF.

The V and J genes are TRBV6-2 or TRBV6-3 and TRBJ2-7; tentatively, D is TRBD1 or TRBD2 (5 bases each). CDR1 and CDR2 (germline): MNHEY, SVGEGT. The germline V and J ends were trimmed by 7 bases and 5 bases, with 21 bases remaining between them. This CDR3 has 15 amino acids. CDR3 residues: CASKRTLGPGDEQYF. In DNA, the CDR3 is TGTGCCAGCAAACGGACTCTGGGGCCCGGGGACGAGCAGTACTTC.

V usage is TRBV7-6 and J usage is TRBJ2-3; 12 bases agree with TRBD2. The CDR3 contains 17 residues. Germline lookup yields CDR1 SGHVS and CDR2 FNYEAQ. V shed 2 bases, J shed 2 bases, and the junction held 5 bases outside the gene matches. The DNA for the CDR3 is TGTGCCAGCAGCTTATCCCTAGCGGGAGGGAACACAGATACGCAGTATTTT. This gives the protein CASSLSLAGGNTDTQYF.

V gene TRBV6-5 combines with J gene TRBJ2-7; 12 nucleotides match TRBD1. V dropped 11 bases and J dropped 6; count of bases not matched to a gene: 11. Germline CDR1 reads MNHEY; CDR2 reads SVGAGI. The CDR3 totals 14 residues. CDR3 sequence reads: CAAKPGQGAFEQYF. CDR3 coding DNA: TGTGCCGCAAAACCGGGACAGGGGGCCTTCGAGCAGTACTTC.

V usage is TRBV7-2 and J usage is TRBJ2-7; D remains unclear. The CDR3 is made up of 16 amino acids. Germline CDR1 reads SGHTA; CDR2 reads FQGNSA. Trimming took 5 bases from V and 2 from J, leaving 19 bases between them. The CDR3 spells CASSPASDVITYEQYF. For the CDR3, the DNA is TGTGCCAGCAGCCCGGCTTCGGACGTAATCACCTACGAGCAGTACTTC.

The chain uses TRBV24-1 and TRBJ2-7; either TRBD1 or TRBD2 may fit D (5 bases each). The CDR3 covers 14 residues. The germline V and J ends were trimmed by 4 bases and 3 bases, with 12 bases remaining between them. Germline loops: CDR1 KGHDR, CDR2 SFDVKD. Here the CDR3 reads CATSETGTGYEQYF. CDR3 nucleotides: TGTGCCACCAGTGAAACCGGGACGGGCTACGAGCAGTACTTC.

CDR3 DNA: TGCAGTGCTAGAGATACACAGGGAATTGGTAATGAGCAGTTCTTC. Encoded protein: CSARDTQGIGNEQFF. V is TRBV20-1 and J is TRBJ2-1, with D tentatively TRBD1 (6 bases). Germline V gene data show CDR1 as DFQATT and CDR2 as SNEGSKA (reference sequence). The CDR3 is 15 amino acids. V was pared by 0 bases and J by 7 bases, with 16 bases between.

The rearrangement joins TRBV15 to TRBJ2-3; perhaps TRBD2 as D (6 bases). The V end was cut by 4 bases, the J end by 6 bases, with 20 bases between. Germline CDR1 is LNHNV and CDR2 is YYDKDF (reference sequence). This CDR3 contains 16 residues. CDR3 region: CATSNNPSELGDTQYF. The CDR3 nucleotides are TGTGCCACCAGCAATAACCCTAGCGAGCTGGGGGATACGCAGTATTTT.

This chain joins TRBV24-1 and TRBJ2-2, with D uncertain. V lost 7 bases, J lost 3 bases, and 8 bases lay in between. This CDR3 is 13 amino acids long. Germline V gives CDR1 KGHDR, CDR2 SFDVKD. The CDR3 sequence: CATRTGYTGELFF. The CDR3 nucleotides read TGTGCCACCAGGACGGGCTACACCGGGGAGCTGTTTTTT.